The present entry profiles one T cell receptor (beta chain) with its context. The antigen is unknown. The junction had 3 bases not matched to a gene; V was cut back by 5 bases and J by 2 bases. Germline CDR1 reads LNHDA; CDR2 reads SQIVND (reference sequence). This CDR3 is 15 amino acids long. Diagnosis rested on symptoms, serum thyroxine and TRAb, thyroid ultrasound, and orbital computed tomography. The data were obtained in a study of T cells in Graves' hyperthyroidism and ophthalmopathy. Study results and caveats: Ophthalmopathy prediction by the model preceded onset by a median roughly 6.3 months.

From RNA transcripts, TCR beta CDR3 regions were amplified. First-round RT-PCR targeting the TCR CDR3 was performed with the HTBI primer set. TCRdb re-derived calls from the multiplex PCR reads in MiXCR, one entry per CDR3 protein. Here the sample spans some 560,000 distinct CDR3 sequences, around 13% being singletons. The TCR originated in a woman in her thirties or forties with Graves' hyperthyroidism. This sequence joins TRBV19 and TRBJ1-2, with 12 bases identical to TRBD1. Sample: blood. The CDR3 region has the DNA TGTGCCAGTAGTGCAGGGACAGGGGGCAACTATGGCTACACCTTC. Residues: CASSAGTGGNYGYTF.